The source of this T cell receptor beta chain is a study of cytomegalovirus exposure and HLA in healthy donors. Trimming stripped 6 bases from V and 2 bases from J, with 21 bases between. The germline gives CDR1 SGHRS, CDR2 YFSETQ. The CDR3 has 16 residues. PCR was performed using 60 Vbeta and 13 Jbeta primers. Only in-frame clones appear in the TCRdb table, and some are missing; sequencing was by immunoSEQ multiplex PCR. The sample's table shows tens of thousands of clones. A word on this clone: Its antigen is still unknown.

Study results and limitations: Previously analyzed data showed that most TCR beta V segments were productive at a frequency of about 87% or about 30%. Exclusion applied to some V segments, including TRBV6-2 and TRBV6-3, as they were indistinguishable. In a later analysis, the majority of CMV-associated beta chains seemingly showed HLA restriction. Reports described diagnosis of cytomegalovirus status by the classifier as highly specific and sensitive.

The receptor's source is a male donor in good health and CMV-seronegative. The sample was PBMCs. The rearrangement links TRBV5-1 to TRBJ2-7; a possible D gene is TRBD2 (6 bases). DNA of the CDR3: TGCGCCAGCAAAGAACAAGCGGGCGTTGGCACCTACGAGCAGTACTTC. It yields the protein CASKEQAGVGTYEQYF.